What follows is one T cell receptor beta chain and its context. The antigen is not known. Some clones are missing from TCRdb's copy, which holds only in-frame ones; the method was immunoSEQ multiplex PCR. The sample has 100,000 to 150,000 clones, approximately 91% seen once; the top ten hold more than 1%. This record belongs to a study of T cell responses to AZD1222 COVID-19 vaccine. General observations from the study: Baseline seropositives among AZD1222 recipients totaled only five to seven. Regions left unmutated in variants are reportedly the target of nearly half of spike-specific TCRs. Mostly white British, mostly female donors; authors suggested clonal diversity may be underestimated.

The germline V and J ends were trimmed by 4 bases and 1 base, with 16 bases remaining between them. The CDR3 covers 16 residues. CDR1 and CDR2 (germline): LNHDA, SQIVND (reference sequence). This receptor was obtained from an adult who received the AZD1222 COVID-19 vaccine. V gene TRBV19 combines with J gene TRBJ1-1; D might be TRBD1 (6 bases). Sequencing was performed on peripheral blood, taken 28 days after the second AZD1222 dose. Written as DNA, the CDR3 is TGTGCCAGTAGTACTTTCCCCGGGACATCGAACACTGAAGCTTTCTTT. This gives the protein CASSTFPGTSNTEAFF.